These T cell receptor beta chains were read from a single sample in a study of shared clonotypes between healthy human individuals. Sequencing was performed with immunoSEQ multiplex PCR; in TCRdb, only in-frame clones are kept and a portion is missing. The table shows some 2.3 million clones, with roughly 93% occurring only once. The sequenced sample was naive CD4+ T cells from PBMCs. The source is a man between 18 and 29 years old in good health. Some clones in this sample may be carry-over from other donors' samples. CDR3s include the opening cysteine and the closing phenylalanine or tryptophan. A D gene is named only where the DNA matches it firmly. A row's size may be missing; if present it is once, few, many or a size class.

d_gene	v_gene	abundance	j_gene	CDR3aa	CDR3nt
-	TRBV6-1	-	TRBJ1-6	CASSERGDYNSPLHF	TGTGCCAGCAGTGAACGGGGAGACTATAATTCACCCCTCCACTTT
-	TRBV14	-	TRBJ2-1	CASSQAQLDLYNEQFF	TGTGCCAGCAGCCAAGCTCAACTAGACCTCTACAATGAGCAGTTCTTC
-	TRBV7-9	once	TRBJ2-7	CASSFSRAYEQYF	TGTGCCAGCAGCTTCTCCAGGGCTTACGAGCAGTACTTC
-	TRBV12-1	once	TRBJ2-7	CASSFIPQGAYEQYF	TGTGCCAGCAGCTTTATTCCGCAGGGGGCGTACGAGCAGTACTTC
-	TRBV5-1	-	TRBJ2-7	CASSLAPSRGPRTYEQYF	TGCGCCAGCAGCTTGGCCCCCAGTAGGGGCCCAAGAACCTACGAGCAGTACTTC
-	TRBV7-9	few	TRBJ1-1	CASSRAGNTEAFF	TGTGCCAGCAGTCGTGCTGGGAACACTGAAGCTTTCTTT
TRBD1	TRBV6-1	-	TRBJ2-5	CASSTGQGPPGTQYF	TGTGCCAGCAGTACTGGACAGGGGCCCCCCGGGACCCAGTACTTC
TRBD1	TRBV7-3	-	TRBJ1-5	CASSYQGGQPQHF	TGTGCCAGCAGCTATCAGGGGGGGCAGCCCCAGCATTTT
-	TRBV5-1	-	TRBJ2-5	CASSISGTQYF	TGCGCCAGCAGCATTTCAGGGACCCAGTACTTC
TRBD1	TRBV5-1	-	TRBJ2-5	CASSTPTGGGETQYF	TGCGCCAGCAGCACTCCCACAGGGGGCGGTGAGACCCAGTACTTC
-	TRBV5-4	-	TRBJ2-5	CASSTPRDQETQYF	TGTGCCAGCAGCACCCCTAGGGACCAAGAGACCCAGTACTTC
TRBD1	TRBV6-6	-	TRBJ1-1	CASRSSTGGDLAFF	TGTGCCAGCAGATCCTCGACAGGGGGCGACTTAGCTTTCTTT
-	TRBV5-8	-	TRBJ2-3	CASSTIEDTQYF	TGTGCCAGCAGCACCATAGAAGATACGCAGTATTTT
TRBD1	TRBV6-5	once	TRBJ1-2	CASSSIQGGSGGYTF	TGTGCCAGCAGTTCTATACAGGGGGGATCTGGTGGCTACACCTTC
-	TRBV9	-	TRBJ2-7	CASSVGGSYYEQYF	TGTGCCAGCAGCGTAGGTGGCTCATACTACGAGCAGTACTTC
TRBD1	TRBV5-1	-	TRBJ2-7	CASSLRDRGLEQYF	TGCGCCAGCAGCTTAAGGGACAGGGGTCTCGAGCAGTACTTC
-	TRBV6-5	-	TRBJ2-2	CASLTGRNTGELFF	TGTGCCAGTCTAACGGGACGGAACACCGGGGAGCTGTTTTTT
TRBD1	TRBV7-2	once	TRBJ1-3	CASSRSGTGSGNTIYF	TGTGCCAGCAGCCGCAGCGGGACAGGGTCAGGAAACACCATATATTTT
-	TRBV28	-	TRBJ2-7	CASSPLSKQYF	TGTGCCAGCAGTCCTTTGTCGAAGCAGTACTTC
TRBD1	TRBV6-1	-	TRBJ1-5	CASSERRQGNQPQHF	TGTGCCAGCAGTGAAAGGAGACAGGGGAATCAGCCCCAGCATTTT
-	TRBV4-2	few	TRBJ1-2	CASSRGGQNYGYTF	TGTGCCAGCAGCCGCGGGGGGCAGAACTATGGCTACACCTTC
TRBD2	TRBV5-1	-	TRBJ2-2	CASRSTSGTNTGELFF	TGCGCCAGCAGATCAACTAGCGGAACGAACACCGGGGAGCTGTTTTTT
-	TRBV7-2	-	TRBJ2-1	CASRGAASSYNEQFF	TGTGCCAGCCGGGGGGCGGCCAGCTCCTACAATGAGCAGTTCTTC
-	TRBV13	-	TRBJ1-1	CASSTRRQVNTEAFF	TGTGCCAGCAGCACGAGGCGTCAGGTGAACACTGAAGCTTTCTTT